The 24 T cell receptor beta chains below were found in one sample sequenced in a study of blood T cell repertoires in COVID-19. This table comes from immunoSEQ multiplex PCR, and its TCRdb copy is limited to in-frame clones, with some not included. In the table there are 65,000 to 70,000 clones, over 70% of which are singletons. Sequenced input: peripheral blood. These receptors originate from a man aged 55 to 70 with acute or convalescent COVID-19.

This clone was seen only a few times. Written as DNA, the CDR3 is TGTGCCAGCAGACGAAATAAAGGGGGAACTGAAGCTTTCTTT. It is translated as CASRRNKGGTEAFF. The genes are TRBV7-2 and TRBJ1-1, with D possibly being TRBD1 (6 bases). Germline V gene data show CDR1 as SGHTA and CDR2 as FQGNSA. Trimming cost V 6 bases and J 5 bases, with 16 bases left between them. The CDR3 runs to 14 residues.

This chain uses TRBV6-5 with TRBJ1-2; TRBD1 is a possible D gene (6 bases). The V end lost 6 bases, the J end lost 1 base, and 9 bases lay between the germline ends. From germline, CDR1 is MNHEY and CDR2 SVGAGI. The CDR3 has 13 residues. CDR3 bases: TGTGCCAGCAGCCTGGACAGTAACTATGGCTACACCTTC. Translated, it gives CASSLDSNYGYTF.

The chain combines TRBV6-5 with TRBJ1-3, with TRBD1 matching 7 bases. Germline V gives CDR1 MNHEY, CDR2 SVGAGI. V shed 5 bases, J shed 10 bases, and the junction held 8 bases outside the gene matches. CDR3 size: 13 residues. The CDR3 DNA reads as TGTGCCAGCAGTCACGACAGGGTTTCAACCATATATTTT. This gives the protein CASSHDRVSTIYF.

The rearrangement joins TRBV19 to TRBJ2-2, with D maybe TRBD1 (5 bases). The germline V gene encodes CDR1 LNHDA and CDR2 SQIVND (reference sequence). Trimming took 7 bases from V and 5 from J, leaving 14 bases between them. The CDR3 consists of 14 residues. The DNA for the CDR3 is TGTGCCAGTATGACCAGGGCTAGAACCGGGGAGCTGTTTTTT. It is translated as CASMTRARTGELFF.

Ten or more counts support this clone. The chain uses TRBV6-6 and TRBJ1-1; 7 nucleotides match TRBD1. The germline V gene encodes CDR1 MNHNY and CDR2 SVGAGI (reference sequence). Losses at the gene ends were 2 bases for V and 1 base for J; bases not matched to a gene: 4. The CDR3 is made up of 15 amino acids. CDR3 protein: CASSYPGTENTEAFF. The CDR3 coding sequence is TGTGCCAGCAGTTACCCCGGGACAGAGAACACTGAAGCTTTCTTT.

The chain is built from TRBV5-8 and TRBJ2-4; D remains unclear. The germline gives CDR1 SGHTS, CDR2 YDEGEE. Trimming pared 4 bases from V and 2 bases from J, leaving 16 bases between. This CDR3 is 16 amino acids long. DNA of the CDR3: TGTGCCAGCAGCAGCATGGGCTTATCGACCAAAAACATTCAGTACTTC. Residues: CASSSMGLSTKNIQYF. Variable domain in full (rest from reference TRBV5-8 and TRBJ2-4): EAGVTQSPTHLIKTRGQQATLRCSPISGHTSVYWYQQALGLGLQFLLWYDEGEERNRGNFPPRFSGRQFPNYSSELNVNALELEDSALYLCASSSMGLSTKNIQYFGAGTRLSVL.

On this clone: Other DNA sequences within the sample encode an identical CDR3. The V and J genes are TRBV18 and TRBJ1-1; D unresolved. The ends were cut back, 1 base at V and 2 bases at J, with 8 bases in the middle. The CDR3 is 14 amino acids. CDR1 and CDR2 from the germline V gene are KGHSH and LQKENI. This CDR3 reads CASSPQTRNTEAFF. Here the CDR3 DNA reads TGTGCCAGCTCACCACAAACAAGAAACACTGAAGCTTTCTTT.

CDR3 bases: TGTGCCAGCAGTGAAGTATTAGAGGTCCCGCGGAAACTGTTTTTT. As protein: CASSEVLEVPRKLFF. V and J are TRBV6-1 and TRBJ1-4; D remains ambiguous. V dropped 1 base and J dropped 11 bases, with 17 bases sitting between them. Germline-derived CDR1 and CDR2 are MNHNS and SASEGT. The CDR3 loop spans 15 amino acids.

The chain links TRBV24-1 to TRBJ1-4; a weak D match, TRBD1 (6 bases). V was shortened by 7 bases and J by 6 bases, with 11 bases between the two germline ends. Germline CDR1 KGHDR, CDR2 SFDVKD. The CDR3 consists of 13 residues. The CDR3 spells CATSIPGDEKLFF. As DNA, the CDR3 is TGTGCCACCAGCATCCCAGGGGATGAAAAACTGTTTTTT.

This clone is classed as hyperexpanded. The chain combines TRBV6-5 with TRBJ1-1; perhaps TRBD1 as D (5 bases). The V end lost 5 bases, the J end lost 8 bases, and 15 bases lay between the germline ends. This CDR3 region has 13 residues. Germline loops: CDR1 MNHEY, CDR2 SVGAGI. The chain's CDR3 is CASSTQGTTEAFF. CDR3 sequence (DNA): TGTGCCAGCAGTACGCAGGGAACCACCGAAGCTTTCTTT.

This sequence joins TRBV19 and TRBJ1-5, with D possibly being TRBD1 (6 bases). Between the trimmed V and J ends, which lost 8 bases and 3 bases, there was a span of 11 bases. From germline, CDR1 is LNHDA and CDR2 SQIVND (reference sequence). CDR3 length equals 13 residues. The CDR3 coding sequence is TGTGCCAGTGCATACAGGGACAATCAGCCCCAGCATTTT. It translates to CASAYRDNQPQHF.

In its sample, this clone was seen once. The genes are TRBV5-1 and TRBJ1-6; D is unresolved. The CDR3 contains 16 residues. V was trimmed by 0 bases and J by 8 bases, leaving 15 bases between them. Germline CDR1 is SGHRS and CDR2 is YFSETQ. In DNA, the CDR3 is TGCGCCAGCAGCTTGGGCCGAAATTTGGGAGATTCACCCCTCCACTTT. Protein: CASSLGRNLGDSPLHF.

The chain joins TRBV30 to TRBJ1-5; weak D call: TRBD1 (5 bases). This CDR3 has 14 residues. V was pared by 2 bases and J by 5 bases, with 13 bases between. The V gene's germline CDR1 is GTSNPN and CDR2 SVGIG (reference sequence). The CDR3 here is CAWSKKGVDQPQHF. The CDR3 nucleotides read TGTGCCTGGAGTAAGAAAGGGGTGGATCAGCCCCAGCATTTT.

This chain connects TRBV6-5 to TRBJ1-3; D is unresolved. The CDR3 extends over 13 amino acids. Germline V lookup: CDR1 MNHEY, CDR2 SVGAGI. Trimming took 6 bases from V and 0 from J, leaving 6 bases between them. CDR3 in amino acids: CASRRSSGNTIYF. Written as DNA, the CDR3 is TGTGCCAGCAGAAGGAGCTCTGGAAACACCATATATTTT.

DNA for the CDR3: TGTGCCAGCAGCGCTAACAGGGGTGAAGAAAAACTGTTTTTT. It yields the protein CASSANRGEEKLFF. The J gene is TRBJ1-4, the V gene TRBV2; 7 bases are shared with TRBD1. After removal of 6 bases from V and 8 bases from J, the junction contained 9 bases not matched to a gene. CDR3 size: 14 residues. In germline, CDR1 is SNHLY, CDR2 FYNNEI.

The chain is built from TRBV5-1 and TRBJ1-4; 7 nucleotides agree with TRBD1. This CDR3 is built from 15 residues. Trimming took 4 bases from V and 5 from J; bases not matched to a gene: 8. CDR1 and CDR2 from the germline V gene are SGHRS and YFSETQ. CDR3 amino acids: CASSLTDRENEKLFF. For the CDR3, the DNA is TGCGCCAGCAGCCTAACCGACAGGGAGAATGAAAAACTGTTTTTT.

This clone was observed once. The chain carries TRBV29-1 and TRBJ1-1; D is uncertain. The CDR3 is made up of 12 amino acids. Trimming shortened V by 1 base and J by 5 bases, and 8 bases separated the two germline ends. The germline gives CDR1 SQVTM, CDR2 ANQGSEA. The CDR3 DNA sequence: TGCAGCGTTGAAGTCCCCCCGACTGAAGCTTTCTTT. Translated, it gives CSVEVPPTEAFF.

Only one count was recorded for this clone. The chain is built from TRBV10-3 and TRBJ2-5, with 10 bases lining up with TRBD2. Germline V gene lookup returns CDR1 ENHRY and CDR2 SYGVKD. The CDR3 consists of 17 residues. The V segment lost 0 bases and the J segment 4 bases; nucleotides outside the gene matches: 8. The CDR3 here is CAISESVGLAGVETQYF. CDR3 coding DNA: TGTGCCATCAGTGAGTCAGTCGGTCTAGCGGGGGTAGAGACCCAGTACTTC.

The chain couples TRBV27 to TRBJ1-4; D is undetermined. This CDR3 comprises 13 residues. V gave up 2 bases and J gave up 8 bases, with 9 bases separating them. Germline V gives CDR1 MNHEY, CDR2 SMNVEV (reference sequence). This CDR3 is CASSLREGEKLFF. The CDR3, as DNA: TGTGCCAGCAGTTTACGGGAGGGCGAAAAACTGTTTTTT.

The chain links TRBV6-5 to TRBJ1-3; D may be TRBD1 (6 bases). This CDR3 has 15 amino acids. The V and J ends lost 0 bases and 4 bases respectively, with 10 bases between them. Germline V gene sequence: CDR1 MNHEY, CDR2 SVGAGI. CDR3 bases: TGTGCCAGCAGTTACTCGGGGGGGCCGGGAAACACCATATATTTT. Its protein product is CASSYSGGPGNTIYF.

This chain links TRBV12-3 or TRBV12-4 with TRBJ1-5, with D hard to call. There are 13 residues in the CDR3. V was cut by 8 bases and J by 4 bases, with 12 bases left in between. CDR3 in DNA: TGTGCCAGCGGTCGGGAAGGAAATCAGCCCCAGCATTTT. This gives the protein CASGREGNQPQHF.

The rearrangement uses TRBV2 and TRBJ1-5; maybe TRBD1 (5 bases). The CDR3 totals 14 residues. Deletions cut 5 bases from V and 4 bases from J, with 12 bases between. In germline, CDR1 is SNHLY, CDR2 FYNNEI. The CDR3 DNA reads TGTGCCAGCAGTTCTCGACAGCAGAATCAGCCCCAGCATTTT. Translated: CASSSRQQNQPQHF.

This clone has a handful of counts. V is TRBV6-5 and J is TRBJ2-2, with 9 bases lining up with TRBD1. The CDR3 runs to 16 residues. CDR1 is MNHEY and CDR2 is SVGAGI in the germline V gene. The V and J ends lost 3 bases and 7 bases, in that order; junction bases with no gene match: 9. The CDR3 DNA reads as TGTGCCAGCAGTTATGGGGGACAGGGCTCTAACGGGGAGCTGTTTTTT. Protein: CASSYGGQGSNGELFF.

This chain uses TRBV14 with TRBJ1-4; unclear D gene. CDR1 is SGHDN and CDR2 is FVKESK in the germline V gene. CDR3 length: 14 residues. V dropped 3 bases and J dropped 7 bases, with 12 bases sitting between them. The DNA for the CDR3 is TGTGCCAGCAGCCACCCGCCAGGCGTTGAAAAACTGTTTTTT. Translated: CASSHPPGVEKLFF.